The text below deals with one T cell receptor (beta chain). What it recognizes is unknown. Germline CDR1 reads KGHSH; CDR2 reads LQKENI. This CDR3 region has 14 residues. V dropped 6 bases and J dropped 1 base, with 12 bases sitting between them. This entry comes from a study of cytomegalovirus exposure and HLA in healthy donors. In the PCR, 60 Vbeta and 13 Jbeta primers were used. Produced via immunoSEQ multiplex PCR; TCRdb's table is partial and in-frame only. Of approximately 300,000 clones listed, roughly four fifths are singletons. The study's findings and limits: What a later analysis showed was that several of the most significant clusters appeared linked to common viral pathogens.

This chain uses TRBV18 with TRBJ2-5, with a possible D match to TRBD1 (5 bases). Material for sequencing was PBMCs. This clonotype was sampled from a middle-aged woman in good health and CMV-seropositive. CDR3 sequence (DNA): TGTGCCAGCTCCCTAGACAGAGTCCAAGAGACCCAGTACTTC. Translating it yields CASSLDRVQETQYF.